A selection of T cell receptor beta chains follows, all from one sample in a study of radiotherapy plus CTLA-4 blockade in lung cancer. Libraries were prepared by immunoSEQ multiplex PCR; TCRdb keeps only in-frame clonotypes and omits some of them. The profile shows 45,000 or so clones, roughly 88% of them singletons. Sample: peripheral blood, taken from a patient treated with radiotherapy plus ipilimumab. All receptors come from a human donor with non-small cell lung cancer whose response to radiotherapy plus ipilimumab could not be evaluated. CDR3s include the opening cysteine and the closing phenylalanine or tryptophan. A D gene is named only where the DNA matches it firmly. Rows may omit the clone size; those that give it use once, few, many or a size class.

d_call j_call v_call clone_size cdr3_aa cdr3_nt
- TRBJ2-7 TRBV4-3 few CASSQDFAGSVDEQYF TGCGCCAGCAGCCAAGATTTTGCGGGGAGCGTAGACGAGCAGTACTTC
- TRBJ2-7 TRBV10-3 - CASRVGEVHEQYF TGTGCCAGCCGGGTCGGAGAGGTCCACGAGCAGTACTTC
TRBD2 TRBJ2-3 TRBV7-6 once CASSLGSGRSTDTQYF TGTGCCAGCAGCTTGGGTAGCGGGAGAAGCACAGATACGCAGTATTTT
- TRBJ2-3 TRBV19 - CASSRPPADTQYF TGTGCCAGTAGCCGCCCCCCCGCGGATACGCAGTATTTT
TRBD2 TRBJ2-7 TRBV2 few CASGGTSSYEQYF TGTGCCAGCGGCGGGACTAGCTCCTACGAGCAGTACTTC
TRBD2 TRBJ2-4 TRBV7-2 - CASSSGLAVKNIQYF TGTGCCAGCAGCTCGGGACTAGCGGTAAAAAACATTCAGTACTTC
- TRBJ2-3 TRBV30 once CAWTTGTSTDTQYF TGTGCCTGGACGACGGGGACTAGCACAGATACGCAGTATTTT
TRBD1 TRBJ2-7 TRBV4-2 - CASSQFAGGNEQYF TGTGCCAGCAGCCAGTTTGCAGGGGGCAACGAGCAGTACTTC
- TRBJ1-2 TRBV7-2 once CASSSGEGIGYGYTF TGTGCCAGCAGCTCGGGGGAGGGCATAGGGTATGGCTACACCTTC
TRBD1 TRBJ1-2 TRBV11-2 - CASSFPGTGGASNYGYTF TGTGCCAGCAGCTTCCCCGGGACAGGGGGCGCATCTAACTATGGCTACACCTTC
TRBD1 TRBJ2-3 TRBV28 - CASSLDRGLGRTDTQYF TGTGCCAGCAGTTTAGACAGGGGGCTGGGGCGCACAGATACGCAGTATTTT
- TRBJ1-5 TRBV19 once CASSNPRRGNNQPQHF TGTGCCAGTAGTAACCCCCGTAGGGGGAACAATCAGCCCCAGCATTTT
TRBD1 TRBJ1-6 TRBV19 - CASRPTGEGSPLHF TGTGCCAGTAGGCCGACAGGGGAGGGTTCACCCCTCCACTTT
- TRBJ2-3 TRBV10-3 - CAIGPPSVSTDTQYF TGTGCCATCGGGCCCCCTAGCGTAAGCACAGATACGCAGTATTTT
TRBD1 TRBJ2-3 TRBV7-9 - CASSQGQGGTDTQYF TGTGCCAGCAGCCAGGGACAGGGGGGCACAGATACGCAGTATTTT
TRBD2 TRBJ2-5 TRBV5-6 - CASSLAGPSGSWETQYF TGTGCCAGCAGCTTGGCCGGCCCTAGCGGGAGTTGGGAGACCCAGTACTTC
- TRBJ2-5 TRBV5-4 - CASSLVGRETQYF TGTGCCAGCAGCTTGGTGGGGAGAGAGACCCAGTACTTC
- TRBJ1-3 TRBV5-6 - CASSLEGLRAGGNTIYF TGTGCCAGCAGCTTGGAGGGGCTCAGGGCCGGGGGAAACACCATATATTTT
- TRBJ1-2 TRBV4-1 - CASSQDNSLWGYTF TGCGCCAGCAGCCAAGACAACAGTCTTTGGGGCTACACCTTC
TRBD1 TRBJ2-5 TRBV6-5 - CASSLSTGARETQYF TGTGCCAGCAGTTTATCCACAGGGGCAAGAGAGACCCAGTACTTC
- TRBJ1-4 TRBV28 - CASTLRGAREKLFF TGTGCCAGCACCCTACGGGGGGCGAGAGAAAAACTGTTTTTT
- TRBJ2-3 TRBV6-1 - CASSVTSTDTQYF TGTGCCAGCAGTGTCACTAGCACAGATACGCAGTATTTT
TRBD1 TRBJ1-1 TRBV7-8 once CASSLSTGMNTEAFF TGTGCCAGCAGCTTATCGACAGGGATGAACACTGAAGCTTTCTTT
- TRBJ2-1 TRBV28 - CASGASLAVASSYNEQFF TGTGCCAGCGGAGCAAGCCTCGCGGTTGCGAGCTCCTACAATGAGCAGTTCTTC
- TRBJ1-6 TRBV7-2 once CASSPSYIGVDSPLHF TGTGCCAGCAGCCCCAGTTACATCGGGGTGGACTCACCCCTCCACTTT
TRBD1 TRBJ1-5 TRBV19 once CASSIPQDRGSQGNQPQHF TGTGCCAGTAGTATTCCCCAGGACAGGGGATCCCAGGGCAATCAGCCCCAGCATTTT